The 3 T cell receptor beta chains below were found in one sample sequenced in a study of T cell clonality in common variable immunodeficiency. Whole-study results and caveats: In common variable immunodeficiency, TCR beta chains reportedly carried fewer deletions and N-nucleotide insertions.

Their recognized antigens are unknown. Generated by immunoSEQ multiplex PCR, the TCRdb table keeps only in-frame clones and is missing some. This sample comprises some 26,000 clones, none seen once only. Sequenced: peripheral blood mononuclear cells. These receptors were collected from a human donor with common variable immunodeficiency.

This clone was seen more than once but under ten times. The sequenced fragment ends 3 residues before the CDR3 boundary, so the rest is inferred from the germline J gene. V gene TRBV6-2 or TRBV6-3 combines with J gene TRBJ1-1; TRBD1 might be the D (5 bases). The CDR3 is 14 residues long. Germline V gene data show CDR1 as MNHEY and CDR2 as SVGEGT. V lost 6 bases and J lost 1, with 12 bases in between. The CDR3 spells CASSNYRRNTEAFF. CDR3 DNA, as far as it was read: TGTGCCAGCAGCAATTACAGGAGGAACACTGAA.

This clone was seen only a few times. The read finishes 3 residues shy of the CDR3 end, and the germline J gene is used to complete it. This chain joins TRBV7-3 and TRBJ2-1; 10 bases are a match to TRBD2. The CDR3 is 13 amino acids. Per the germline V gene, CDR1 is SGHTA and CDR2 is FQGTGA. Trimming removed 5 bases from V and 9 bases from J; junction bases left unmatched: 4. The CDR3 bases that were read are TGTGCCAGCAGCCCGTTAGCGGGAGGTGAG. This gives the protein CASSPLAGGE. The complete CDR3 protein is CASSPLAGGEQFF.

On this clone: From the germline J gene comes the end of the CDR3, since the read stops 3 residues before it. The chain uses TRBV7-6 and TRBJ1-6, with D possibly matching TRBD1 (5 bases). The CDR3 length is 13 residues. Germline V gives CDR1 SGHVS, CDR2 FNYEAQ. The CDR3 loop is CASNPAPGGTLHF. The sequenced CDR3 bases are TGTGCCAGCAACCCCGCCCCCGGGGGGACC.